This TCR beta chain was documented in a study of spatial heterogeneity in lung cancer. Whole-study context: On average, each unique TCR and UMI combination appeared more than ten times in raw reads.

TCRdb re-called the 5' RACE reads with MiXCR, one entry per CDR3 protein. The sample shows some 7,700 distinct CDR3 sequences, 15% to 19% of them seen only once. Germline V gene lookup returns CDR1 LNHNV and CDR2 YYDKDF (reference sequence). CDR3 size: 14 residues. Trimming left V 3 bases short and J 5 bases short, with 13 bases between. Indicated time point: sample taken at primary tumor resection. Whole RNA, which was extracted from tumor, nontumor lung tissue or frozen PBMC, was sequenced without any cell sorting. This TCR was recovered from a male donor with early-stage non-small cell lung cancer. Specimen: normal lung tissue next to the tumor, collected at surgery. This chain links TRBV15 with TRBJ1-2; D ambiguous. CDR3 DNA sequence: TGTGCCACCAGCAGCGAAGGCGTCTCTTATGGCTACACCTTC. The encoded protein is CATSSEGVSYGYTF.